These T cell receptor beta chains were read from a single sample in a study of CD8 T cells in cerebrospinal fluid in Alzheimer's disease. TCRdb reworked the 10x single-cell sequencing reads into one entry per CDR3 protein, no DNA. The listing contains about 1,200 distinct CDR3 sequences. Sequenced: cerebrospinal fluid. The receptors stem from a human donor in good health. CDR3s include the opening cysteine and the closing phenylalanine or tryptophan. Each record gives: J gene, V gene, clone size, CDR3 length, CDR3 protein. Rows give clone size only sometimes, using once, few, many, or a class for an expanded clone.

TRBJ2-7,TRBV7-9,large,14,CASSLGTGTDEQYF
TRBJ2-7,TRBV5-1,medium-sized,13,CASSSTSGREQYF
TRBJ2-1,TRBV28,medium-sized,13,CASSLSGFNEQFF
TRBJ2-1,TRBV13,-,15,CASSLGRQAYDEQFF
TRBJ2-5,TRBV29-1,large,12,CSVWTFGETQYF
TRBJ2-3,TRBV7-3,large,14,CASSLRGSTDTQYF
TRBJ2-7,TRBV12-3/TRBV12-4,medium-sized,13,CASSGQGTYEQYF
TRBJ2-5,TRBV5-4,-,13,CASSFSGGETQYF
TRBJ2-7,TRBV6-1,-,15,CASRGTGDQGYEQYF
TRBJ1-5,TRBV5-6,medium-sized,16,CASSSLLSGGNQPQHF
TRBJ1-4,TRBV28,medium-sized,13,CASTPPYNEKLFF
TRBJ1-5,TRBV7-2,medium-sized,17,CASRTGTGGLGNQPQHF
TRBJ1-6,TRBV7-2,medium-sized,15,CASSLRQGVNSPLHF
TRBJ2-7,TRBV24-1,medium-sized,13,CATSGTGSSRQYF
TRBJ1-4,TRBV6-1,medium-sized,16,CASSDLGTGGREKLFF
TRBJ2-3,TRBV20-1,medium-sized,13,CSAGGPSTDTQYF
TRBJ1-1,TRBV7-9,large,14,CASSLYLAGTEAFF
TRBJ2-1,TRBV9,medium-sized,13,CASSVMPWDEQFF
TRBJ1-6,TRBV9,medium-sized,14,CASSSRTSRSPLHF
TRBJ2-7,TRBV3-1,medium-sized,19,CASSSRPGLATPGRDEQYF
TRBJ2-7,TRBV12-3/TRBV12-4,medium-sized,14,CASSPSASTYEQYF
TRBJ2-3,TRBV5-1,-,19,CASSFSVPGLAGGSDTQYF
TRBJ2-3,TRBV7-2,large,15,CASSLAQFSTDTQYF
TRBJ2-1,TRBV9,medium-sized,15,CASSVNSRAYNEQFF
TRBJ1-5,TRBV20-1,large,13,CSATGGGHQPQHF
TRBJ2-1,TRBV20-1,large,13,CSAPTNEGSEQFF
TRBJ2-7,TRBV5-1,medium-sized,15,CASSLEPVSSYEQYF
TRBJ2-3,TRBV20-1,medium-sized,19,CSARDSIPAGFTSTDTQYF
TRBJ2-1,TRBV6-1,medium-sized,13,CASRRNRDNEQFF
TRBJ1-2,TRBV20-1,medium-sized,12,CSASAGNYGYTF
TRBJ2-4,TRBV20-1,medium-sized,16,CSALQGGLSISNIQYF
TRBJ2-5,TRBV10-3,large,14,CAISVSGGEETQYF
TRBJ1-1,TRBV28,large,13,CASSLLGRPEAFF
TRBJ1-1,TRBV29-1,medium-sized,13,CSVGVDGGTEAFF
TRBJ1-2,TRBV5-6,medium-sized,13,CASSPGTVYGYTF
TRBJ1-3,TRBV5-1,medium-sized,14,CASSLGSSGNTIYF
TRBJ2-2,TRBV4-2,medium-sized,16,CASSQGPVPGVGELFF
TRBJ2-2,TRBV4-1,medium-sized,17,CASSQILRGTAHRELFF
TRBJ1-2,TRBV20-1,medium-sized,13,CSATGGASYGYTF
TRBJ2-5,TRBV20-1,medium-sized,14,CSARGGTSGETQYF
TRBJ2-5,TRBV10-2,-,15,CASSESERGGETQYF
TRBJ1-2,TRBV12-3/TRBV12-4,-,13,CASRPGQGYGYTF
TRBJ2-7,TRBV7-2,large,14,CASSLALGRAEQYF
TRBJ2-3,TRBV6-1,medium-sized,16,CASSEFGTGIADTQYF
TRBJ2-1,TRBV20-1,medium-sized,14,CSRTPGGSGNEQFF
TRBJ1-1,TRBV27,medium-sized,14,CASSFAGRPSLAFF
TRBJ2-7,TRBV5-1,medium-sized,14,CASNFHPGVDEQYF
TRBJ2-3,TRBV18,medium-sized,15,CASSPSYQNTDTQYF
TRBJ2-3,TRBV6-6,medium-sized,14,CASILAGGADTQYF